Given below is one T cell receptor (beta chain) in context. Its antigen remains unknown. The CDR3 runs to 14 residues. Trimming removed 9 bases at V and 0 bases at J, with 15 bases between. CDR1 is SGHVS, CDR2 FQNEAQ, per germline. TCRdb fed the 5' RACE reads into MiXCR, producing one record per CDR3 protein. This sample has 200,000 to 300,000 distinct CDR3 sequences, with about an eighth found just once. This sample stems from a study of identical twins. Study results and caveats: Weaker excess twin sharing was seen among beta out-of-frame sequences.

These sequences were also reported in another study, on yellow fever vaccine responses in identical twins.

This clonotype originated in a young woman in good health. The source material was memory (CD45RO+) T cells sorted from blood. The chain joins TRBV7-8 to TRBJ2-7, with a tentative D call TRBD1 (6 bases). The DNA for the CDR3 is TGTGCCAGTACTGCAGGGGTAAACTCCTACGAGCAGTACTTC. As protein: CASTAGVNSYEQYF.